The TCR beta chain described here comes from a study of shared clonotypes between healthy human individuals. Study-wide findings and caveats: Clonotypes shared by all four sorted-subset donors had higher generation probabilities than non-shared clonotypes.

Trimming cost V 0 bases and J 8 bases; bases outside gene matches: 10. Germline V gene lookup returns CDR1 SGDLS and CDR2 YYNGEE. The CDR3 loop spans 15 amino acids. The test was conducted at deep level. Evenly divided among several immunoSEQ plates was the genomic DNA of each subset. In replicate PCRs of sorted subsets, about 220 ng DNA, 29,000 or so T cell genomes, was used. Sequencing was performed with immunoSEQ multiplex PCR; in TCRdb, only in-frame clones are kept and a portion is missing. The data hold millions of clones, with 90% to 95% observed a single time. Details on this clone: Antigen specificity is unknown.

The receptor comes from a man aged 18 to 29 in good health. This chain links TRBV9 with TRBJ1-2, with TRBD1 matching 7 bases. Sequenced sample: naive CD4+ T cells sorted from blood. Documented subset: CD45RA+ positively selected. CDR3 sequence reads: CASSVVNNRGGGYTF. The CDR3 coding sequence is TGTGCCAGCAGCGTAGTGAATAACAGGGGAGGCGGCTACACCTTC.